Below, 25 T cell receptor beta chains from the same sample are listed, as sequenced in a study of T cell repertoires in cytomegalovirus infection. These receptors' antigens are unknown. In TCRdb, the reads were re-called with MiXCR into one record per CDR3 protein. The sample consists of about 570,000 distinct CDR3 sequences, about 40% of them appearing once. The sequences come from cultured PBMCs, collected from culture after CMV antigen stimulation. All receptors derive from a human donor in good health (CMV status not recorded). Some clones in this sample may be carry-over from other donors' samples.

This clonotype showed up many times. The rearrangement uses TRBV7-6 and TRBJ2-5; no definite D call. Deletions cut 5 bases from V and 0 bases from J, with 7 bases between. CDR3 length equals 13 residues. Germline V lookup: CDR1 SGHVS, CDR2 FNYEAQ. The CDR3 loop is CASSPTYQETQYF. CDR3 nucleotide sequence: TGTGCCAGCAGCCCGACGTACCAAGAGACCCAGTACTTC.

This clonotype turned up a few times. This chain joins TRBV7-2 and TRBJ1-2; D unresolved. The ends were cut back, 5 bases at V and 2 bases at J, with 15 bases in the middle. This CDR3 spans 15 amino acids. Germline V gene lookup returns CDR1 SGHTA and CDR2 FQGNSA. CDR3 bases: TGTGCCAGCAGCGGGTTGAAAGCTACAAACTATGGCTACACCTTC. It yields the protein CASSGLKATNYGYTF.

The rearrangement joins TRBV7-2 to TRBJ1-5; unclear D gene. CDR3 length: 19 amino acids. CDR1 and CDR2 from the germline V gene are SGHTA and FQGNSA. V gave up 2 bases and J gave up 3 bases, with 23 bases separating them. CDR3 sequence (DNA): TGTGCCAGCAGCTTACCTTTCCAGGCGAGCACTCCATTCAATCAGCCCCAGCATTTT. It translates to CASSLPFQASTPFNQPQHF.

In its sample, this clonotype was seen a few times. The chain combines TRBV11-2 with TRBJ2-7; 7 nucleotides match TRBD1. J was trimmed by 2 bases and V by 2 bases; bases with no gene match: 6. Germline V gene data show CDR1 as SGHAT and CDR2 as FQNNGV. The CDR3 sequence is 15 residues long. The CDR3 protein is CASSLISGQTYEQYF. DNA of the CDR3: TGTGCCAGCAGCTTAATCTCGGGACAGACCTACGAGCAGTACTTC.

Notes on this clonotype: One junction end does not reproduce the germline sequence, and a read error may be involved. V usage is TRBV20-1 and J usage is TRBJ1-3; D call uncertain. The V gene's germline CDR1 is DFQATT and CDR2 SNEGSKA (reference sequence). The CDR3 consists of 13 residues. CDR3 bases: TGCAGTGCTAGAGGAGCCAATGGAACCACCATATATTTT. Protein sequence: CSARGANGTTIYF.

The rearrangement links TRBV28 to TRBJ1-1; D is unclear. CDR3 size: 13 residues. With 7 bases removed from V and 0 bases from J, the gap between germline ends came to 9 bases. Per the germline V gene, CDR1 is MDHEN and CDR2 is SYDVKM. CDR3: CASKDPVNTEAFF. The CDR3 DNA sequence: TGTGCCAGCAAGGACCCCGTGAACACTGAAGCTTTCTTT.

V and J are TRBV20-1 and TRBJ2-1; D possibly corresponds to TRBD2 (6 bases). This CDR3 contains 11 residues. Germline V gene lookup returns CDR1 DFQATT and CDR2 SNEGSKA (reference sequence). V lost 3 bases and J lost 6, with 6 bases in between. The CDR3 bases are TGCAGTGCTAGGACTAGCAATGAGCAGTTCTTC. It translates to CSARTSNEQFF.

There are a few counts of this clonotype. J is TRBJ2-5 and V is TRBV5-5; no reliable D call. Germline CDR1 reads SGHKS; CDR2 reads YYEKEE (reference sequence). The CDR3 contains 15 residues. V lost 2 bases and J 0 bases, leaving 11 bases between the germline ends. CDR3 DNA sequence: TGTGCCAGCAGCTTTTCTCCCCAGTACCAAGAGACCCAGTACTTC. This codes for CASSFSPQYQETQYF. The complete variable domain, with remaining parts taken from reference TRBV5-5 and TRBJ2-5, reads DAGVTQSPTHLIKTRGQQVTLRCSPISGHKSVSWYQQVLGQGPQFIFQYYEKEERGRGNFPDRFSARQFPNYSSELNVNALLLGDSALYLCASSFSPQYQETQYFGPGTRLLVL.

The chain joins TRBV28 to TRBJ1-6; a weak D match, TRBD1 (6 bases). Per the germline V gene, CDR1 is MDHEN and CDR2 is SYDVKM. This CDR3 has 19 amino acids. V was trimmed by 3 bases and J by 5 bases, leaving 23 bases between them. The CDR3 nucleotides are TGTGCCAGCAGTTTCAAGAAAGGACAGCCACCAGGGGATAATTCACCCCTCCACTTT. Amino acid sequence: CASSFKKGQPPGDNSPLHF.

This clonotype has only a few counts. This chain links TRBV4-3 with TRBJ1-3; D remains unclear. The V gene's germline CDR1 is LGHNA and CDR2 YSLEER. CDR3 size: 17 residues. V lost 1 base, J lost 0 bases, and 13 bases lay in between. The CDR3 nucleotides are TGCGCCAGCAGCCAAGGGAGAGGCAGTCTCTCTGGAAACACCATATATTTT. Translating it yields CASSQGRGSLSGNTIYF.

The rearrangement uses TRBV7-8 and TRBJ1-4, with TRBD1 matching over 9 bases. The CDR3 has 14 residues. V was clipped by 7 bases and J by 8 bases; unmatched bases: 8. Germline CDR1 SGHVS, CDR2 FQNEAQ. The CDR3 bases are TGTGCCAGCACCTCGGGGACAGGGTGGGAAAAACTGTTTTTT. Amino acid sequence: CASTSGTGWEKLFF. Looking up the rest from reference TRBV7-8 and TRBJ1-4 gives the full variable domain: GAGVSQSPRYKVAKRGQDVALRCDPISGHVSLFWYQQALGQGPEFLTYFQNEAQLDKSGLPSDRFFAERPEGSVSTLKIQRTQQEDSAVYLCASTSGTGWEKLFFGSGTQLSVL.

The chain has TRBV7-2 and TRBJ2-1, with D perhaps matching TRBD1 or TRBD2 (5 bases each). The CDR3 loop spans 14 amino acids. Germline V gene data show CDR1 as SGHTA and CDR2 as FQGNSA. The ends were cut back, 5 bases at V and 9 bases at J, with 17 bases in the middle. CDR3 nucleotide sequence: TGTGCCAGCAGCGGGGGACCCCGACGCGGTGAGCAGTTCTTC. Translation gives CASSGGPRRGEQFF.

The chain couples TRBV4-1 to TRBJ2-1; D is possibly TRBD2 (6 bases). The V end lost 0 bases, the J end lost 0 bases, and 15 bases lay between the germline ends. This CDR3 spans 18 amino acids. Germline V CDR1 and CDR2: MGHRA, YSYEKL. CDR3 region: CASSQESPWGDSYNEQFF. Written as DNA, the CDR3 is TGCGCCAGCAGCCAAGAATCCCCGTGGGGGGACTCCTACAATGAGCAGTTCTTC.

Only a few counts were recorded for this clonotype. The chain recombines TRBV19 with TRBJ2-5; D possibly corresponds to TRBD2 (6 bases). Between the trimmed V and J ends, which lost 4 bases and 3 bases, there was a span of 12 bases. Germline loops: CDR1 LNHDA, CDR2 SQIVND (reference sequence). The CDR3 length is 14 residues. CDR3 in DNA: TGTGCCAGTAGTAGACAAGCGGGCGAAGAGACCCAGTACTTC. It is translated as CASSRQAGEETQYF.

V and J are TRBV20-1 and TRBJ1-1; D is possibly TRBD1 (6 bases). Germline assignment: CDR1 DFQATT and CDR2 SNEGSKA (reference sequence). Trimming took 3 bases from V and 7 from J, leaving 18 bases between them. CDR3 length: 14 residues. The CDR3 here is CSASRPTGWIEAFF. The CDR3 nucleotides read TGCAGTGCTAGTCGCCCCACAGGGTGGATTGAAGCTTTCTTT.

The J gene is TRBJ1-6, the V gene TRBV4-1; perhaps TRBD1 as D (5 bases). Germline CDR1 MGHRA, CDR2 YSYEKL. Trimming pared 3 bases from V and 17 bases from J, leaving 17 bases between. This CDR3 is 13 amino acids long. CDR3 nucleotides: TGCGCCAGCAGCCAGGCCCGGCCAGGGACCGTCCACTTT. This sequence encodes CASSQARPGTVHF.

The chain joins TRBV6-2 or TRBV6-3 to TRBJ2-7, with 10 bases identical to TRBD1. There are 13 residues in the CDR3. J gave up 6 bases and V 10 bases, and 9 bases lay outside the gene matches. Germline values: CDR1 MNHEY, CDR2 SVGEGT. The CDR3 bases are TGTGCCAACACCAGAGACAGGGGGCGCGAGCAGTACTTC. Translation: CANTRDRGREQYF.

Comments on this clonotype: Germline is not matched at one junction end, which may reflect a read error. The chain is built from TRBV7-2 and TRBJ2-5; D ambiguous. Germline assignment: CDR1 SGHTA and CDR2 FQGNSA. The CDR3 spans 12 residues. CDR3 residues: CPSSSVRETQYF. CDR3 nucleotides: TGTCCCAGCAGCTCAGTTCGGGAGACCCAGTACTTC.

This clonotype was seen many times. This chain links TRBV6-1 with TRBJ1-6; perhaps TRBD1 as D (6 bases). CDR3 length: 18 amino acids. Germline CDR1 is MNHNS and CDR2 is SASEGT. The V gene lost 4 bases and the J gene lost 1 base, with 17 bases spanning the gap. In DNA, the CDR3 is TGTGCCAGCAGTGGTTCCTTCTTGGGGGCGTCCTATAATTCACCCCTCCACTTT. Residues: CASSGSFLGASYNSPLHF.

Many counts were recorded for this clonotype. DNA of the CDR3: TGTGCCAGCAGCAACTACGGGACAGACACAGATACGCAGTATTTT. Its translation: CASSNYGTDTDTQYF. This chain joins TRBV7-2 and TRBJ2-3; 7 bases agree with TRBD1. Germline-derived CDR1 and CDR2 are SGHTA and FQGNSA. The CDR3 loop spans 15 amino acids. The V segment lost 5 bases and the J segment 2 bases; nucleotides outside the gene matches: 7.

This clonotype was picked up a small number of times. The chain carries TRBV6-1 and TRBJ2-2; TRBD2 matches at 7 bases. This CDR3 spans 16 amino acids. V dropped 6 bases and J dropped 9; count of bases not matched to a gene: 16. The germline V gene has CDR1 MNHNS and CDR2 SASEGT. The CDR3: CASRGHSGFRFRELFF. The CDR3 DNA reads TGTGCCAGCAGAGGCCATAGCGGGTTCAGGTTCCGGGAGCTGTTTTTT.

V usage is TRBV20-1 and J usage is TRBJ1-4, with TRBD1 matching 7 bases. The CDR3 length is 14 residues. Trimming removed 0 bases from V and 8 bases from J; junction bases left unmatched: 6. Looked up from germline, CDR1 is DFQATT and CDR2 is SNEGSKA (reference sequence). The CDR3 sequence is CSARDGRGQEKLFF. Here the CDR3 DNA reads TGCAGTGCTAGAGATGGGAGGGGGCAGGAAAAACTGTTTTTT.

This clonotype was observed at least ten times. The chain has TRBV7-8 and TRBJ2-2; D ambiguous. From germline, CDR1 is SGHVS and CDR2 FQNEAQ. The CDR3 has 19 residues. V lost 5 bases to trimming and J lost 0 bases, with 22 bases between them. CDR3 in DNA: TGTGCCAGCAGCCCTCCCCGTGGGCAGCCCAACGCGAACACCGGGGAGCTGTTTTTT. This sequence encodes CASSPPRGQPNANTGELFF.

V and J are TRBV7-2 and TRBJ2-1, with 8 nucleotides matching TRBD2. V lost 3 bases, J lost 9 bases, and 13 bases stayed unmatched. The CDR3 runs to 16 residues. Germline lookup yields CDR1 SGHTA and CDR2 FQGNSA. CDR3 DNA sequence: TGTGCCAGCAGCTTGGACGGGGGAGGTGCGGGGGGTGAGCAGTTCTTC. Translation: CASSLDGGGAGGEQFF.

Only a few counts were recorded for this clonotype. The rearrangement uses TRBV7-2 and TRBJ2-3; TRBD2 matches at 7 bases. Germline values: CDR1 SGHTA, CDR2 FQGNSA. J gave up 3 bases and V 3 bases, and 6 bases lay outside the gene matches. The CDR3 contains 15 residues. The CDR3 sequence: CASSFGRGRTDTQYF. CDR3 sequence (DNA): TGTGCCAGCAGCTTTGGGAGGGGTCGGACAGATACGCAGTATTTT. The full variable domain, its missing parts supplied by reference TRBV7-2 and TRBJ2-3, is GAGVSQSPSNKVTEKGKDVELRCDPISGHTALYWYRQSLGQGLEFLIYFQGNSAPDKSGLPSDRFSAERTGGSVSTLTIQRTQQEDSAVYLCASSFGRGRTDTQYFGPGTRLTVL.